The text below deals with one T cell receptor (beta chain). Its antigen is unknown. These data are taken from a study of glioma-infiltrating T cells after dendritic cell vaccination. About the research overall: Dendritic cell vaccination trial patients had either newly diagnosed or recurrent glioblastoma.

The PCR used 60 V beta and 13 J beta primers. Profiling relied on immunoSEQ multiplex PCR, and the TCRdb table lists in-frame clones only, not all of them. Here the sample spans tens of thousands of clones, over 80% being singletons. Study results and limitations: Only a small number of patients had complete blood and tumor samples.

V was trimmed by 5 bases and J by 5 bases, leaving 15 bases between them. The CDR3 covers 14 residues. Germline CDR1 SGHTA, CDR2 FQGTGA. Time point in this sample: after dendritic cell vaccination, including at tumor progression/relapse. The source was blood, collected after dendritic cell vaccination. The chain has TRBV7-3 and TRBJ2-5; D not resolved. The receptor was isolated from a human donor with glioblastoma. CDR3 sequence (DNA): TGTGCCAGCAGCCCAAAGAGAGGCGTGGAGACCCAGTACTTC. Encoded protein: CASSPKRGVETQYF.